The clone carrying this T cell receptor beta chain appeared a few times. These data are taken from a study of T-cell reconstitution after alpha-beta-depleted transplantation in children. The V gene end was trimmed by 0 bases and the J gene end by 0 bases; junction bases not matched to a gene: 2. Germline V gene sequence: CDR1 MNHNS, CDR2 SASEGT. The CDR3 runs 16 residues. This sample's TCRbeta library carried unique molecular identifier barcodes. TCRdb used MiXCR to reprocess the PCR reads, holding one entry per CDR3 protein. The data contain about 540,000 distinct CDR3 sequences, around 18% of them seen just once; the ten biggest clones take up roughly 3.3%.

V and J are TRBV6-1 and TRBJ2-4; 7 nucleotides line up with TRBD2. The clonotype comes from a human donor who donated a stem cell graft to a child with acute lymphoblastic leukemia. This specimen was PBMCs from the stem cell graft donor, taken from the stem cell graft. CDR3 sequence reads: CASSEAVAGAKNIQYF. The CDR3 nucleotides are TGTGCCAGCAGTGAAGCGGTAGCGGGAGCCAAAAACATTCAGTACTTC.